This T cell receptor beta chain was sequenced during a study of CD8 T cells in ankylosing spondylitis. Study conclusions and caveats: A TCR beta motif of roughly 8 highly homologous variants seemed to mark ankylosing spondylitis blood. Clones linked to the disease showed a CD8+ phenotype. They occurred at relatively low frequencies in peripheral blood. Significant enrichment of disease-linked clones was reported in matched ankylosing spondylitis synovial fluid.

This clonotype turned up a few times. Antigen unknown. Construction of TCR beta libraries was performed using quantitative 5'-RACE with molecular barcodes. TCRdb recomputed calls from the 5' RACE reads with MiXCR, one row per CDR3 protein. The repertoire holds 300,000 to 400,000 distinct CDR3 sequences, with 20% to 25% as singletons. Specimen: blood, either unsorted or a sorted T cell fraction (not recorded which). The receptor was isolated from a male donor with ankylosing spondylitis or in good health (not recorded which).

CDR3 region: CASSLTGEGARYGYTF. CDR3 nucleotide sequence: TGTGCCAGCAGCTTGACCGGAGAGGGGGCGCGCTATGGCTACACCTTC. The chain joins TRBV5-4 to TRBJ1-2; 7 nucleotides align to TRBD1. Germline CDR1 and CDR2: SGHNT and YYREEE (reference sequence). The CDR3 length is 16 residues. Germline trimming cut 1 base from V and 4 bases from J; bases unmatched to any gene: 10. The full variable domain, in which reference TRBV5-4 and TRBJ1-2 provide the parts outside the CDR3, is ETGVTQSPTHLIKTRGQQVTLRCSSQSGHNTVSWYQQALGQGPQFIFQYYREEENGRGNFPPRFSGLQFPNYSSELNVNALELDDSALYLCASSLTGEGARYGYTFGSGTRLTVV.